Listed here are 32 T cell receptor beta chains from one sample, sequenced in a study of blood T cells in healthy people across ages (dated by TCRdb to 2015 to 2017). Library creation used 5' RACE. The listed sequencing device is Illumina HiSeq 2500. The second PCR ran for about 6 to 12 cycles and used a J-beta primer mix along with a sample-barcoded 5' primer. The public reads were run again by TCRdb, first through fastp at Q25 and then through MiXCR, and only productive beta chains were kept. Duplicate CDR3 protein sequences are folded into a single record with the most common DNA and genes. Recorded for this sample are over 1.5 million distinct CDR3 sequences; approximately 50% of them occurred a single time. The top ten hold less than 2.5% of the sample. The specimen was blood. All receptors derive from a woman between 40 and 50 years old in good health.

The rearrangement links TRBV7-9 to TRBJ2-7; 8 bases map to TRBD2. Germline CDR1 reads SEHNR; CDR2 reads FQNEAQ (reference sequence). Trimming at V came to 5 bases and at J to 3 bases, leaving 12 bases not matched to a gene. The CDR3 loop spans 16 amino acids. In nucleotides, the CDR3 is TGTGCCAGCAGCCCACCCCGGACTAGCTCACTCTACGAGCAGTACTTC. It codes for CASSPPRTSSLYEQYF.

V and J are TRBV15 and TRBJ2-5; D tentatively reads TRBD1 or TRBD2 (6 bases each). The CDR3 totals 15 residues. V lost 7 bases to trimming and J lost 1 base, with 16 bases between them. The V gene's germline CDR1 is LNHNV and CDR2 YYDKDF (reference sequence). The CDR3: CATMGGGRVQETQYF. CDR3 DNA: TGTGCCACCATGGGGGGCGGGCGAGTCCAAGAGACCCAGTACTTC. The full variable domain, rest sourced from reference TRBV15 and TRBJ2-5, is DAMVIQNPRYQVTQFGKPVTLSCSQTLNHNVMYWYQQKSSQAPKLLFHYYDKDFNNEADTPDNFQSRRPNTSFCFLDIRSPGLGDTAMYLCATMGGGRVQETQYFGPGTRLLVL.

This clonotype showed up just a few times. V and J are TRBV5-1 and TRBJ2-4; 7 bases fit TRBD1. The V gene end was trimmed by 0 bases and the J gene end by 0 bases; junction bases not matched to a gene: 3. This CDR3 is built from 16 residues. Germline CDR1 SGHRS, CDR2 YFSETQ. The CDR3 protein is CASSLGDRLAKNIQYF. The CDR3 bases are TGCGCCAGCAGCTTGGGGGACAGACTAGCCAAAAACATTCAGTACTTC. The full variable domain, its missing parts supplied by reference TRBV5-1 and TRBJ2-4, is KAGVTQTPRYLIKTRGQQVTLSCSPISGHRSVSWYQQTPGQGLQFLFEYFSETQRNKGNFPGRFSGRQFSNSRSEMNVSTLELGDSALYLCASSLGDRLAKNIQYFGAGTRLSVL.

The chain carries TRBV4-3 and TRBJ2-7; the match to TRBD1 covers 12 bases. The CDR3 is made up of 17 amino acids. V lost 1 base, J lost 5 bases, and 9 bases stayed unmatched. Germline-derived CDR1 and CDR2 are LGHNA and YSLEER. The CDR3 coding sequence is TGCGCCAGCAGCCAAGCTCTACTCGGGACAGGGGGCCACGAGCAGTACTTC. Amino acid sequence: CASSQALLGTGGHEQYF.

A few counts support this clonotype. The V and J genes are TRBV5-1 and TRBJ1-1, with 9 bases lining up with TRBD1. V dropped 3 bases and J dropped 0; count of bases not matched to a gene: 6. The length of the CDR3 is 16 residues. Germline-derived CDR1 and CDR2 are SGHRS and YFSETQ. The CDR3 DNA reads TGCGCCAGCAGCTATGGGACAGGGATAATGAACACTGAAGCTTTCTTT. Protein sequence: CASSYGTGIMNTEAFF. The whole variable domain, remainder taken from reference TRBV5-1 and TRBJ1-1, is KAGVTQTPRYLIKTRGQQVTLSCSPISGHRSVSWYQQTPGQGLQFLFEYFSETQRNKGNFPGRFSGRQFSNSRSEMNVSTLELGDSALYLCASSYGTGIMNTEAFFGQGTRLTVV.

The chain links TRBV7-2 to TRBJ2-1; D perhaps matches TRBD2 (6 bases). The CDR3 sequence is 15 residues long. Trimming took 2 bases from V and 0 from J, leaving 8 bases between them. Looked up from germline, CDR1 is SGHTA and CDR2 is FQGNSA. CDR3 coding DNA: TGTGCCAGCAGCTTAAATAGCGGCTCCTACAATGAGCAGTTCTTC. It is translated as CASSLNSGSYNEQFF.

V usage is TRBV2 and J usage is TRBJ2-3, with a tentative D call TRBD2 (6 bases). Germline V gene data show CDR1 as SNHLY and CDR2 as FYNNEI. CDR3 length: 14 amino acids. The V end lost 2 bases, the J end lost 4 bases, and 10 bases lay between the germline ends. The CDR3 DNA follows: TGTGCCAGCAGTGAAATACTAGCAGCAGATACGCAGTATTTT. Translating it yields CASSEILAADTQYF.

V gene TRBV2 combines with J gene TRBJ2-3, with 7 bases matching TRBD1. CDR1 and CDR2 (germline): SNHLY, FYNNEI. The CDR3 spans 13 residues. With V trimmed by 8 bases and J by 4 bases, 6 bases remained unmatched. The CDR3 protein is CASHTGVADTQYF. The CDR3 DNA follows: TGTGCCAGCCACACAGGGGTGGCAGATACGCAGTATTTT.

The CDR3 here is CASSLGTLEKLFF. The CDR3 bases are TGTGCCAGCAGCCTTGGGACTCTAGAAAAACTGTTTTTT. The chain couples TRBV7-9 to TRBJ1-4; D might be TRBD1 (5 bases). V lost 5 bases, J lost 8 bases, and 12 bases lay in between. There are 13 residues in the CDR3. Germline assignment: CDR1 SEHNR and CDR2 FQNEAQ (reference sequence).

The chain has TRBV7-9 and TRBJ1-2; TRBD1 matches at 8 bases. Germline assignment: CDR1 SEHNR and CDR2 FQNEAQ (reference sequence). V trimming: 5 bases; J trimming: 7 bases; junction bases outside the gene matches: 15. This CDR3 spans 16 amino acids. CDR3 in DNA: TGTGCCAGCAGCACATTCCGGGGGGGACAGGCCTGTGGCTACACCTTC. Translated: CASSTFRGGQACGYTF.

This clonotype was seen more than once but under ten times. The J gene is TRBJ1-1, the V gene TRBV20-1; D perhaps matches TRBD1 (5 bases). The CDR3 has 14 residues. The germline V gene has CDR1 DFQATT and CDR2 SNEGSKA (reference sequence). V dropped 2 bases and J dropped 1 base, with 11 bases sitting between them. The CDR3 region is CSARLGTGNTEAFF. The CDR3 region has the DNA TGCAGTGCTAGACTCGGGACGGGGAACACTGAAGCTTTCTTT.

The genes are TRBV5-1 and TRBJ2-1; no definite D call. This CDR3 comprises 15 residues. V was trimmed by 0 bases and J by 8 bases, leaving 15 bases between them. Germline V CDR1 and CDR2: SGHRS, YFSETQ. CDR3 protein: CASSLAYPSSDEQFF. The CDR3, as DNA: TGCGCCAGCAGCTTGGCTTACCCATCATCCGATGAGCAGTTCTTC.

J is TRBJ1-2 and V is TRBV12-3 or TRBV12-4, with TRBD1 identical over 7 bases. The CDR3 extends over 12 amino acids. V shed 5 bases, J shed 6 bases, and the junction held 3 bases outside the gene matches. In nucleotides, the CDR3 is TGTGCCAGCAGTACAGGGGTGGATGGCTACACCTTC. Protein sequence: CASSTGVDGYTF.

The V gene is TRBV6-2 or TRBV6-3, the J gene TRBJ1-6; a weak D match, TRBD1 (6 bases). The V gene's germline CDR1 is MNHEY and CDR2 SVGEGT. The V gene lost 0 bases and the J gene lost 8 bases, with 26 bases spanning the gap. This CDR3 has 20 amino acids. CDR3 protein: CASSYSLRIPGTLGDSPLHF. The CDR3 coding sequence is TGTGCCAGCAGTTACTCGCTGAGGATTCCCGGGACACTTGGAGATTCACCCCTCCACTTT.

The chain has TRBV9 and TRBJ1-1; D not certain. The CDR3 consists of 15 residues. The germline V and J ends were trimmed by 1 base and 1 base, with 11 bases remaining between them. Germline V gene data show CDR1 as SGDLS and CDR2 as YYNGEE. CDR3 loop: CASSVSRHPNTEAFF. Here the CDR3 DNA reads TGTGCCAGCAGCGTATCTCGACATCCGAACACTGAAGCTTTCTTT.

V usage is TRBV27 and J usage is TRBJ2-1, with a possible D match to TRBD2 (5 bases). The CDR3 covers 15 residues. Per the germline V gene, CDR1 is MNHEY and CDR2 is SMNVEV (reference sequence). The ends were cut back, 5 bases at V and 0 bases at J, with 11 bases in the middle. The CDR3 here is CASSQEDNSYNEQFF. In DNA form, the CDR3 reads TGTGCCAGCAGTCAGGAGGATAACTCCTACAATGAGCAGTTCTTC.

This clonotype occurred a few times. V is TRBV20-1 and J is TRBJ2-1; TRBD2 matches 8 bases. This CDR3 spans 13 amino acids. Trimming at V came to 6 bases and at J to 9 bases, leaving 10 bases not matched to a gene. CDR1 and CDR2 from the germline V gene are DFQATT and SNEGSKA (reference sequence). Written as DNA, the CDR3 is TGCAGTGCAGTGCCCGGGGGGGCGGGTGAGCAGTTCTTC. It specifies CSAVPGGAGEQFF.

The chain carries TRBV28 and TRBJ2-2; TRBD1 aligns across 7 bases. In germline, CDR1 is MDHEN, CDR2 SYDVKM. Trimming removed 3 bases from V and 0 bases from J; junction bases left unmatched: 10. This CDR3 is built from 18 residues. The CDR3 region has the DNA TGTGCCAGCAGTTTTTGGGACAGCGAGGGATCGAACACCGGGGAGCTGTTTTTT. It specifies CASSFWDSEGSNTGELFF.

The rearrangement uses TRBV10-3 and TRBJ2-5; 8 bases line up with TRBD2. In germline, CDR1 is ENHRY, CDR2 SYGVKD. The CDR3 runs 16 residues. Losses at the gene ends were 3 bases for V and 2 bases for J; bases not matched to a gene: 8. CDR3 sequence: CAISDPNTSGQETQYF. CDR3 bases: TGTGCCATCAGTGACCCGAACACTAGCGGACAAGAGACCCAGTACTTC.

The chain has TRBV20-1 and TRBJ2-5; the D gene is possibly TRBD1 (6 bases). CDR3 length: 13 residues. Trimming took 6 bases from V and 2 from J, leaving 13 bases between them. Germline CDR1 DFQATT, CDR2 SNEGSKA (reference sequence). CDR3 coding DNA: TGCAGTGCCGGACAGTTCGAGCAAGAGACCCAGTACTTC. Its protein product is CSAGQFEQETQYF.

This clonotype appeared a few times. The chain's CDR3 is CASSPQGLGIPYEQYF. The CDR3 DNA is TGTGCCAGCAGCCCGCAGGGTCTCGGGATTCCCTACGAGCAGTACTTC. This chain joins TRBV5-5 and TRBJ2-7; D tentatively fits TRBD1 or TRBD2 (5 bases each). Trimming left V 4 bases short and J 2 bases short, with 19 bases between. Per the germline V gene, CDR1 is SGHKS and CDR2 is YYEKEE (reference sequence). The CDR3 covers 16 residues. Filled out from reference TRBV5-5 and TRBJ2-7, the complete variable domain reads DAGVTQSPTHLIKTRGQQVTLRCSPISGHKSVSWYQQVLGQGPQFIFQYYEKEERGRGNFPDRFSARQFPNYSSELNVNALLLGDSALYLCASSPQGLGIPYEQYFGPGTRLTVT.

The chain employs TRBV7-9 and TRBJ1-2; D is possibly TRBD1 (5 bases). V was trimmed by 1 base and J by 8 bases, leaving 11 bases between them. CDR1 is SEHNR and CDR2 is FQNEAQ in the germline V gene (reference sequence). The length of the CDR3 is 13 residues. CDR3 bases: TGTGCCAGCAGCTTAGGTGGGGCCTGGGGCTACACCTTC. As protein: CASSLGGAWGYTF.

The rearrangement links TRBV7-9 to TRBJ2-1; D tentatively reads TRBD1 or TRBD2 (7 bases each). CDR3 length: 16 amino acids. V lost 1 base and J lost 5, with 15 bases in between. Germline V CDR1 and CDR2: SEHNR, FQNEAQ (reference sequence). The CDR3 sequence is CASSLGSTGRDNEQFF. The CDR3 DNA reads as TGTGCCAGCAGCTTAGGGTCGACAGGGAGGGACAATGAGCAGTTCTTC.

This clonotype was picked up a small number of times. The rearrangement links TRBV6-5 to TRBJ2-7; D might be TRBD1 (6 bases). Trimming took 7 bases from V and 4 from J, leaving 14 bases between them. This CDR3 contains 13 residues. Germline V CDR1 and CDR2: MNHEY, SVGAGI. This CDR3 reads CASKRTEHYEQYF. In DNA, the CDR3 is TGTGCCAGCAAGAGGACAGAGCATTACGAGCAGTACTTC.

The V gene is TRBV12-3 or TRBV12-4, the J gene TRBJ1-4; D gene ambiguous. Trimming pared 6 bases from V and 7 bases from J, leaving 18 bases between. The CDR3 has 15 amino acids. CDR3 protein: CASRPSTLSSEKLFF. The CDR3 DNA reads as TGTGCCAGCAGGCCATCGACATTATCCAGTGAAAAACTGTTTTTT.

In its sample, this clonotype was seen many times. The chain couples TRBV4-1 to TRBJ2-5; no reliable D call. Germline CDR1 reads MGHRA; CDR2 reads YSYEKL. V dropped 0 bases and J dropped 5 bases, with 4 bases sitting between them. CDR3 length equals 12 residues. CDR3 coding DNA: TGCGCCAGCAGCCAAGAAGAGGAGACCCAGTACTTC. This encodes CASSQEEETQYF.

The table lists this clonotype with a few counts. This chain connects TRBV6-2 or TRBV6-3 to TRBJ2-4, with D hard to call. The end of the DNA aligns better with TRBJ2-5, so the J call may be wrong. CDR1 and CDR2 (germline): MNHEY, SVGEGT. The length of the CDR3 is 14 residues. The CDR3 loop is CASRRSSGGETQYF. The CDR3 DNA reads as TGTGCCAGCAGGCGCTCCTCAGGTGGTGAGACCCAGTACTTC.

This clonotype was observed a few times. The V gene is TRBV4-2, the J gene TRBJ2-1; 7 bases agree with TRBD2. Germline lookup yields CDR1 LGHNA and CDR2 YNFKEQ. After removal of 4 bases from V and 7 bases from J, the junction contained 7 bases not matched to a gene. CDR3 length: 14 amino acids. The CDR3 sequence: CASSPREGWNEQFF. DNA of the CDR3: TGTGCCAGCAGCCCCAGGGAGGGGTGGAATGAGCAGTTCTTC.

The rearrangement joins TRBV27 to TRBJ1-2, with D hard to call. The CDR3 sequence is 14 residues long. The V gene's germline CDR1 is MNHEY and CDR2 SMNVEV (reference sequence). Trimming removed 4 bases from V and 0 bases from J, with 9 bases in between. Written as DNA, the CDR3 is TGTGCCAGCAGTTCCTCGCTAGCTAACTATGGCTACACCTTC. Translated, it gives CASSSSLANYGYTF.

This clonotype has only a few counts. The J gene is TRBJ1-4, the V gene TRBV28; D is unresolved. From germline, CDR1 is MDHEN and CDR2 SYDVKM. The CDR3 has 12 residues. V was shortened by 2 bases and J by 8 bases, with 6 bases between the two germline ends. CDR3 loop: CASSLGPEKLFF. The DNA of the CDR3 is TGTGCCAGCAGTTTAGGGCCAGAAAAACTGTTTTTT. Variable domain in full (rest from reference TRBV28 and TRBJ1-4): DVKVTQSSRYLVKRTGEKVFLECVQDMDHENMFWYRQDPGLGLRLIYFSYDVKMKEKGDIPEGYSVSREKKERFSLILESASTNQTSMYLCASSLGPEKLFFGSGTQLSVL.

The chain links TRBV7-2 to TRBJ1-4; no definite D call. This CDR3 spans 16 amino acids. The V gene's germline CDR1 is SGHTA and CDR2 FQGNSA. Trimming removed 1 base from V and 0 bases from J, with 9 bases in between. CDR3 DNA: TGTGCCAGCAGCTTAGTTGCTCAGACAACTAATGAAAAACTGTTTTTT. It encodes CASSLVAQTTNEKLFF.

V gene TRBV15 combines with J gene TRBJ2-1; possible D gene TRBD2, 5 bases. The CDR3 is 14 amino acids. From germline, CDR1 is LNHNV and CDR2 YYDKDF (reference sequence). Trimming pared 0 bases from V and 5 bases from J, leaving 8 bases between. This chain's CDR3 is CATSRDEGNNEQFF. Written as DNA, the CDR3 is TGTGCCACCAGCAGAGACGAGGGTAACAATGAGCAGTTCTTC.